This T cell receptor beta chain was recovered during a study of T cells in Graves' hyperthyroidism and ophthalmopathy. V shed 3 bases and J shed 2 bases, with 3 bases lying between them. The V gene's germline CDR1 is SGHTA and CDR2 FQGNSA. This CDR3 is built from 12 residues. Regions amplified from RNA transcripts were the TCR beta CDR3 regions. Using the HTBI primer set, a first-round RT-PCR was run on the TCR CDR3. TCRdb independently ran MiXCR on the multiplex PCR reads; one entry per CDR3 protein. The sample consists of some 760,000 distinct CDR3 sequences, around 15% of them appearing once. This clonotype was observed many times.

The V and J genes are TRBV7-2 and TRBJ2-3; D is undetermined. The receptor comes from a woman aged 18-35 years with Graves' hyperthyroidism. The sample taken for sequencing was blood. The CDR3 sequence: CASSFYTDTQYF. The DNA for the CDR3 is TGTGCCAGCAGCTTTTACACAGATACGCAGTATTTT.